The 13 T cell receptor beta chains below were found in one sample sequenced in a study of blood T cell repertoires in COVID-19. Produced via immunoSEQ multiplex PCR; TCRdb's table is partial and in-frame only. The table lists 60,000 to 65,000 clones, around 80% of them singletons. Sequenced input: peripheral blood. The source is a woman aged 60 to 75 with acute or convalescent COVID-19.

The V and J genes are TRBV5-5 and TRBJ2-7; D remains ambiguous. Trimming stripped 0 bases from V and 10 bases from J, with 14 bases between. This CDR3 is built from 13 residues. CDR1 is SGHKS, CDR2 YYEKEE, per germline (reference sequence). CDR3 loop: CASSLEVGVRQYF. The CDR3 nucleotides read TGTGCCAGCAGCTTGGAAGTGGGCGTTCGTCAGTACTTC.

The chain couples TRBV4-2 to TRBJ2-2; 7 nucleotides match TRBD2. The V gene's germline CDR1 is LGHNA and CDR2 YNFKEQ. J gave up 0 bases and V 1 base, and 2 bases lay outside the gene matches. This CDR3 has 16 residues. The CDR3 here is CASSQALAANTGELFF. DNA of the CDR3: TGTGCCAGCAGCCAAGCCCTAGCGGCGAACACCGGGGAGCTGTTTTTT.

This chain connects TRBV20-1 to TRBJ2-7, with TRBD2 identical over 8 bases. The CDR3 runs 16 residues. Trimming took 3 bases from V and 9 from J; bases not matched to a gene: 19. Germline lookup yields CDR1 DFQATT and CDR2 SNEGSKA (reference sequence). The CDR3 coding sequence is TGCAGTGCTAGTGATAGTACTCGGGGGGGCAACGTTAGGCAGTACTTC. Its protein product is CSASDSTRGGNVRQYF.

V usage is TRBV6-5 and J usage is TRBJ2-7, with D maybe TRBD2 (6 bases). The CDR3 spans 16 residues. The V end was cut by 2 bases, the J end by 0 bases, with 14 bases between. In germline, CDR1 is MNHEY, CDR2 SVGAGI. The CDR3 reads CASSYLGRGSSYEQYF. DNA for the CDR3: TGTGCCAGCAGTTACCTTGGGCGGGGAAGCTCCTACGAGCAGTACTTC.

The chain links TRBV11-3 to TRBJ2-2; D gene unclear. Germline CDR1 and CDR2: SGHNT and YENEEA. V lost 3 bases and J 11 bases, leaving 13 bases between the germline ends. This CDR3 has 13 residues. The CDR3 nucleotides are TGTGCCAGCAGCTTGACTGCTTTCGATGAGCTGTTTTTT. As protein: CASSLTAFDELFF.

The genes are TRBV21-1 and TRBJ1-1; the listed D gene, TRBD1, was not tested against the DNA. TRBV21-1 is flagged as a pseudogene. The CDR3 has 15 residues. For the CDR3, the DNA is TGTGCCAGCAGCAAAGGTGAGACAGAGTACACTGAAGCTTTCTTT. Residues: CASSKGETEYTEAFF.

There are a few counts of this clone. CDR3 sequence (DNA): TGTGCCAGCAGCTTAGAAGCCAGGGGGCTAGGTGGCTACACCTTC. Protein sequence: CASSLEARGLGGYTF. This chain joins TRBV7-3 and TRBJ1-2; 8 nucleotides match TRBD1. The CDR3 runs 15 residues. CDR1 is SGHTA, CDR2 FQGTGA, per germline. Losses at the gene ends were 2 bases for V and 7 bases for J; bases not matched to a gene: 9.

V and J are TRBV19 and TRBJ1-6; the match to TRBD1 covers 9 bases. The CDR3 covers 16 residues. Germline trimming cut 4 bases from V and 3 bases from J; bases unmatched to any gene: 4. Germline V gene lookup returns CDR1 LNHDA and CDR2 SQIVND (reference sequence). CDR3 nucleotide sequence: TGTGCCAGTAGTAGCACAGGGGGCCGCTATAATTCACCCCTCCACTTT. This translates into CASSSTGGRYNSPLHF.

This clone was detected only once. The chain couples TRBV27 to TRBJ2-3; D is unclear. The germline V and J ends were trimmed by 6 bases and 1 base, with 14 bases remaining between them. The CDR3 totals 15 residues. The V gene's germline CDR1 is MNHEY and CDR2 SMNVEV (reference sequence). Here the CDR3 reads CASSPRSSGTDTQYF. The CDR3 bases are TGTGCCAGCAGCCCACGGAGTTCTGGCACAGATACGCAGTATTTT.

The V call is TRBV3-1 (or the pseudogene TRBV3-2), the J call TRBJ2-1, with 12 nucleotides matching TRBD2. The CDR3 has 16 residues. Looked up from germline, CDR1 is LGHDT and CDR2 is YNNKEL (reference sequence). With V trimmed by 4 bases and J by 6 bases, 7 bases remained unmatched. The CDR3 here is CASSPRLAGAFNEQFF. For the CDR3, the DNA is TGTGCCAGCAGCCCGAGACTAGCGGGGGCCTTCAATGAGCAGTTCTTC.

This chain uses TRBV9 with TRBJ1-1; D is unresolved. Germline assignment: CDR1 SGDLS and CDR2 YYNGEE. V was trimmed by 4 bases and J by 1 base, leaving 17 bases between them. There are 16 residues in the CDR3. DNA for the CDR3: TGTGCCAGCAGCCCAAGAGAACCGTCTAGGAACACTGAAGCTTTCTTT. It codes for CASSPREPSRNTEAFF.

The chain carries TRBV6-6 and TRBJ2-7; 10 bases agree with TRBD1. The germline V gene has CDR1 MNHNY and CDR2 SVGAGI (reference sequence). V dropped 5 bases and J dropped 6; count of bases not matched to a gene: 4. The CDR3 consists of 13 residues. The CDR3 nucleotides read TGTGCCAGCAGTGGGACAGGGGTTATCGAGCAGTACTTC. It yields the protein CASSGTGVIEQYF.

The J gene is TRBJ2-1, the V gene TRBV5-1; 15 bases align to TRBD2. Trimming at V came to 4 bases and at J to 2 bases, leaving 4 bases not matched to a gene. The CDR3 is made up of 17 amino acids. The germline V gene encodes CDR1 SGHRS and CDR2 YFSETQ. The CDR3 loop is CASSPGLAGGTYNEQFF. The CDR3 region has the DNA TGCGCCAGCAGCCCTGGACTAGCGGGGGGGACCTACAATGAGCAGTTCTTC.